This T cell receptor beta chain was found in a study of shared clonotypes between healthy human individuals. Study-level information: Aged 18 to 49, the donors were a couple of women and a few men.

Deep-level settings were used for running the assay. Method: immunoSEQ multiplex PCR; TCRdb's copy keeps in-frame clones and lacks some. The table lists about 1.5 million clones, approximately 98% of them singletons, with 0.4% to 0.55% in the top ten. Trimming left V 2 bases short and J 1 base short, with 6 bases between. This CDR3 contains 15 residues. In germline, CDR1 is MNHEY, CDR2 SMNVEV (reference sequence). The V call is TRBV27, the J call TRBJ2-6, with a weak D call TRBD2 (5 bases). The sample was naive CD4+ T cells sorted from blood. Subset given: CD45RA+ positively selected. The clonotype comes from a man in his thirties or forties in good health. CDR3 coding DNA: TGTGCCAGCAGTTTACGAGGGTCTGGGGCCAACGTCCTGACTTTC. Amino acid sequence: CASSLRGSGANVLTF.